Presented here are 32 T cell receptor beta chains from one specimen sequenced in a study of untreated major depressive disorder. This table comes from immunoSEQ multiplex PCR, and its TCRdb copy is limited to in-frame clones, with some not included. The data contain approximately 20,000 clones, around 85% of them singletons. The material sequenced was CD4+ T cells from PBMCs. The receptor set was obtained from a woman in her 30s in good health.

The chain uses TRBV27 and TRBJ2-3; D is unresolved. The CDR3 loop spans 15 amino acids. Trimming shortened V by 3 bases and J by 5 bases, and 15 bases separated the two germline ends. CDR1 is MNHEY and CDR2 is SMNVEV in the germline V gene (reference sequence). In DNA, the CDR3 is TGTGCCAGCAGTTTCGGTGGCCGGGCCATAGATACGCAGTATTTT. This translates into CASSFGGRAIDTQYF.

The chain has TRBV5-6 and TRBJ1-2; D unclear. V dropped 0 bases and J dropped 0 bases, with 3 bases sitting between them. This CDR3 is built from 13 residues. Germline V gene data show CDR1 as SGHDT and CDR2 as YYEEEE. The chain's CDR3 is CASSLGANYGYTF. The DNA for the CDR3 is TGTGCCAGCAGCTTGGGAGCTAACTATGGCTACACCTTC. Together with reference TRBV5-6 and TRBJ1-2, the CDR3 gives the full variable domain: DAGVTQSPTHLIKTRGQQVTLRCSPKSGHDTVSWYQQALGQGPQFIFQYYEEEERQRGNFPDRFSGHQFPNYSSELNVNALLLGDSALYLCASSLGANYGYTFGSGTRLTVV.

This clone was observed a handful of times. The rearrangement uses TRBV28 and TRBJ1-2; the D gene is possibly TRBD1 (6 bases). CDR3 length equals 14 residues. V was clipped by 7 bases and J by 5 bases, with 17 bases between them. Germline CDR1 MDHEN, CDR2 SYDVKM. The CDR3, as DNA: TGTGCCAGCACCTATGGGGGGGCTCGGTATGGCTACACCTTC. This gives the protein CASTYGGARYGYTF.

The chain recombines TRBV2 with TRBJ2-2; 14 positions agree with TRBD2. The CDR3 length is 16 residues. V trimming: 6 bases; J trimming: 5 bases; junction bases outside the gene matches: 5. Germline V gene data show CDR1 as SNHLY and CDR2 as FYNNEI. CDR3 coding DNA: TGTGCCAGCAGGATGAGGACTAGCGGGAGGACCGGGGAGCTGTTTTTT. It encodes CASRMRTSGRTGELFF.

CDR3 sequence: CASSVDGGRGTGELFF. As DNA, the CDR3 is TGTGCCAGCAGCGTAGACGGGGGGAGAGGGACCGGGGAGCTGTTTTTT. The chain links TRBV9 to TRBJ2-2; 7 nucleotides align to TRBD2. The CDR3 covers 16 residues. Germline lookup yields CDR1 SGDLS and CDR2 YYNGEE. Unmatched junction bases numbered 7, after V lost 0 bases and J lost 5 bases. Looking up the rest from reference TRBV9 and TRBJ2-2 gives the full variable domain: DSGVTQTPKHLITATGQRVTLRCSPRSGDLSVYWYQQSLDQGLQFLIQYYNGEERAKGNILERFSAQQFPDLHSELNLSSLELGDSALYFCASSVDGGRGTGELFFGEGSRLTVL.

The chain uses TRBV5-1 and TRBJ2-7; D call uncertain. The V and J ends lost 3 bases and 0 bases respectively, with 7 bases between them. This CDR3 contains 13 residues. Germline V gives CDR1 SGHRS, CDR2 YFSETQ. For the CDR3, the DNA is TGCGCCAGCAGCTCCAGGAGCTCCTACGAGCAGTACTTC. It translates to CASSSRSSYEQYF.

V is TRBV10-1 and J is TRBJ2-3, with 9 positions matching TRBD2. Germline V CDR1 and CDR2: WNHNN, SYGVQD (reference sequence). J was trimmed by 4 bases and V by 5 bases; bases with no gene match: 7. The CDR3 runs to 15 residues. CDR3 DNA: TGCGCCAGCAGTATGAAGCGGGAGGTTCCAGATACGCAGTATTTT. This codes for CASSMKREVPDTQYF.

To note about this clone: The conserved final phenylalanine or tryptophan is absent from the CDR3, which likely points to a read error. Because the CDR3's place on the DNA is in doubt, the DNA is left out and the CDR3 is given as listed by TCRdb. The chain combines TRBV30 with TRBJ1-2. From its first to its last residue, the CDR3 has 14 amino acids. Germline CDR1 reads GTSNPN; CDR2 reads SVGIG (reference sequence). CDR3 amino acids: CAWFSGRYRKTYGY.

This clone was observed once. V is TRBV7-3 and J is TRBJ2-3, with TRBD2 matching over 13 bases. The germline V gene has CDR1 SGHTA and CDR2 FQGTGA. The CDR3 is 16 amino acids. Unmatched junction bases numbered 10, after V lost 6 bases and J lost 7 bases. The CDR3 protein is CASSYTSGRVVNTQYF. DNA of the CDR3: TGTGCCAGCAGTTATACTAGCGGGAGGGTTGTGAATACGCAGTATTTT.

The CDR3 sequence: CASSPPWNEQFF. The CDR3 coding sequence is TGTGCCAGCAGCCCCCCGTGGAATGAGCAGTTCTTC. The chain has TRBV11-1 and TRBJ2-1; D remains unclear. The CDR3 contains 12 residues. CDR1 and CDR2 from the germline V gene are SGHAT and FQDESV (reference sequence). The germline V and J ends were trimmed by 5 bases and 7 bases, with 9 bases remaining between them. Full variable domain (rest looked up from reference TRBV11-1 and TRBJ2-1): EAEVAQSPRYKITEKSQAVAFWCDPISGHATLYWYRQILGQGPELLVQFQDESVVDDSQLPKDRFSAERLKGVDSTLKIQPAELGDSAMYLCASSPPWNEQFFGPGTRLTVL.

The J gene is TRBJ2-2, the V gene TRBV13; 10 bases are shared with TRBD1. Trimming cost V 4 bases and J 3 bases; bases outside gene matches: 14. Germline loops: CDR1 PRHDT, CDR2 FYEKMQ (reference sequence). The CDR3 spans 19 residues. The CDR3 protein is CASSSRQGARGGDTGELFF. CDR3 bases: TGTGCCAGCAGCTCACGACAGGGGGCGAGAGGCGGCGACACCGGGGAGCTGTTTTTT.

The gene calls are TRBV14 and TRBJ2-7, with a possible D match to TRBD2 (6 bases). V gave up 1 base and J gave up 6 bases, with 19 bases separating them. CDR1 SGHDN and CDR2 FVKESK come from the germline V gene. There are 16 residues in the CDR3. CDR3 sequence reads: CASSQVSRAGRPEQYF. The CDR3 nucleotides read TGTGCCAGCAGCCAAGTTTCCCGCGCGGGGCGTCCCGAGCAGTACTTC. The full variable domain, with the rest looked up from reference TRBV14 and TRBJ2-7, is EAGVTQFPSHSVIEKGQTVTLRCDPISGHDNLYWYRRVMGKEIKFLLHFVKESKQDESGMPNNRFLAERTGGTYSTLKVQPAELEDSGVYFCASSQVSRAGRPEQYFGPGTRLTVT.

CDR3 bases: TGTGCCAGCAGTGAAGCGGCTAGCGGGAGATCAGGGGAGACCCAGTACTTC. As protein: CASSEAASGRSGETQYF. V and J are TRBV6-1 and TRBJ2-5; 10 nucleotides match TRBD2. The germline gives CDR1 MNHNS, CDR2 SASEGT. V lost 0 bases to trimming and J lost 5 bases; unmatched junction nucleotides: 9. The CDR3 is 17 residues long.

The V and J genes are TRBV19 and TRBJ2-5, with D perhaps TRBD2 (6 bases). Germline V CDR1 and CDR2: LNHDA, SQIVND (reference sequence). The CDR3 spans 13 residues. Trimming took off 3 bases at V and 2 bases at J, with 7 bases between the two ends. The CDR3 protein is CASSIGGQETQYF. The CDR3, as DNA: TGTGCCAGTAGTATCGGGGGACAAGAGACCCAGTACTTC. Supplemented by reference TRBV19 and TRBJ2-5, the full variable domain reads DGGITQSPKYLFRKEGQNVTLSCEQNLNHDAMYWYRQDPGQGLRLIYYSQIVNDFQKGDIAEGYSVSREKKESFPLTVTSAQKNPTAFYLCASSIGGQETQYFGPGTRLLVL.

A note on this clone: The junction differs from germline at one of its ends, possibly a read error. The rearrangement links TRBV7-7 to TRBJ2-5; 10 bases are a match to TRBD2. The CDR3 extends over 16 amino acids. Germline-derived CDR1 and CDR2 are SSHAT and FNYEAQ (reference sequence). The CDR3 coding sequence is TGTGCTAGCAGCTTATCACCTAGCGGGAGTGGAGAGACCCAGTACTTC. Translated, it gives CASSLSPSGSGETQYF.

CDR3 coding DNA: TGTGCCAGCAGCTTAAACGACCTCTATGGCTACACCTTC. It encodes CASSLNDLYGYTF. The chain recombines TRBV7-2 with TRBJ1-2; D is undetermined. Trimming pared 2 bases from V and 4 bases from J, leaving 8 bases between. Germline assignment: CDR1 SGHTA and CDR2 FQGNSA. The CDR3 loop spans 13 amino acids.

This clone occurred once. This CDR3 is CASSLRVAGTQSTDTQYF. The CDR3, as DNA: TGTGCCAGCAGCTTGAGGGTCGCCGGGACACAGAGCACAGATACGCAGTATTTT. The J gene is TRBJ2-3, the V gene TRBV11-2; D is possibly TRBD1 (6 bases). The V and J ends lost 3 bases and 0 bases respectively, with 19 bases between them. This CDR3 spans 18 amino acids. Germline CDR1 is SGHAT and CDR2 is FQNNGV.

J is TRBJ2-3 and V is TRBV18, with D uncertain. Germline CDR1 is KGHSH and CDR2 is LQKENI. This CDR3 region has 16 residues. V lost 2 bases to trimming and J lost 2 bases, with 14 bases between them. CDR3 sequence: CASSPIQDGLTDTQYF. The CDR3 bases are TGTGCCAGCTCACCAATCCAGGATGGCCTCACAGATACGCAGTATTTT.

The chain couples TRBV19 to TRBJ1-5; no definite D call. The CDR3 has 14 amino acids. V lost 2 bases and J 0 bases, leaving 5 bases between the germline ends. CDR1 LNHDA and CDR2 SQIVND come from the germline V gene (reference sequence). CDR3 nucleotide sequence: TGTGCCAGTAGTATATTTGATAGCAATCAGCCCCAGCATTTT. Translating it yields CASSIFDSNQPQHF.

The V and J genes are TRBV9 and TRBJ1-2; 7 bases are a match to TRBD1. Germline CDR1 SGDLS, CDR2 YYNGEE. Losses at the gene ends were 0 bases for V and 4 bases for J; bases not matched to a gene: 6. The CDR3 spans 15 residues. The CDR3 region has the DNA TGTGCCAGCAGCGTAGCAACAGGGGTGGGCTATGGCTACACCTTC. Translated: CASSVATGVGYGYTF. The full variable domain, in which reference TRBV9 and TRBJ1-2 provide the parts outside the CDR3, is DSGVTQTPKHLITATGQRVTLRCSPRSGDLSVYWYQQSLDQGLQFLIQYYNGEERAKGNILERFSAQQFPDLHSELNLSSLELGDSALYFCASSVATGVGYGYTFGSGTRLTVV.

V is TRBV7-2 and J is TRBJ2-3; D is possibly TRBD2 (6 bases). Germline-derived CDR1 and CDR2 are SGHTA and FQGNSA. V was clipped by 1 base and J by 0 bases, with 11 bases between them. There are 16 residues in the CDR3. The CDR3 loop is CASSLGGLASTDTQYF. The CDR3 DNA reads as TGTGCCAGCAGCTTAGGAGGGCTAGCGAGCACAGATACGCAGTATTTT.

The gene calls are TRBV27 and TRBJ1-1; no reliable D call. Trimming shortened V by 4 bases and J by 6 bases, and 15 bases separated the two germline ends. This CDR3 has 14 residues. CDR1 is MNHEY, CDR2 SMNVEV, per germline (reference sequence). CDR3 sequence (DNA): TGTGCCAGCAGTTCTTCAGGCAAAGCCCCTGAAGCTTTCTTT. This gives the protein CASSSSGKAPEAFF.

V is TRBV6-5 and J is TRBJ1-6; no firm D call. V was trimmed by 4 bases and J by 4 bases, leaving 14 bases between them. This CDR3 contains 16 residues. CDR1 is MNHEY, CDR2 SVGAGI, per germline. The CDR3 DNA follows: TGTGCCAGCAGTTCCGACCAGCGGCAGTATAATTCACCCCTCCACTTT. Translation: CASSSDQRQYNSPLHF.

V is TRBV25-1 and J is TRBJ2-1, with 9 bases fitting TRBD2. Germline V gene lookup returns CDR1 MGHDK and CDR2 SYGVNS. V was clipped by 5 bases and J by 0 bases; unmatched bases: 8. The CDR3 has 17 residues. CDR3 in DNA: TGTGCCAGCAGTCGGAGAACTAGCGGGCCCTCCTACAATGAGCAGTTCTTC. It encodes CASSRRTSGPSYNEQFF.

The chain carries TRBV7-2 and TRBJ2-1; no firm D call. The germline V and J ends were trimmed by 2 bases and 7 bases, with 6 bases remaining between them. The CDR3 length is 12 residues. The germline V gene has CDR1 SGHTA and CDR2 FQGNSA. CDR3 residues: CASSLIGNEQFF. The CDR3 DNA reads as TGTGCCAGCAGCTTAATTGGTAATGAGCAGTTCTTC.

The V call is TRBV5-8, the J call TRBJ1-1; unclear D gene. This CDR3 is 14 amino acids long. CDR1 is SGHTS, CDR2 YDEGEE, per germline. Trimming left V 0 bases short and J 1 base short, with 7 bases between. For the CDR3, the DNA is TGTGCCAGCAGCTTGGATGGCCCGAACACTGAAGCTTTCTTT. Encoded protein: CASSLDGPNTEAFF.

Written as DNA, the CDR3 is TGTGCCAGCAGTTTATCGAAGGGGGGGGTAGGCCGGGTCAATGAGCAGTTCTTC. Its translation is CASSLSKGGVGRVNEQFF. The rearrangement links TRBV27 to TRBJ2-1, with D maybe TRBD2 (7 bases). Trimming removed 0 bases at V and 6 bases at J, with 21 bases between. Germline-derived CDR1 and CDR2 are MNHEY and SMNVEV (reference sequence). The CDR3 loop spans 18 amino acids.

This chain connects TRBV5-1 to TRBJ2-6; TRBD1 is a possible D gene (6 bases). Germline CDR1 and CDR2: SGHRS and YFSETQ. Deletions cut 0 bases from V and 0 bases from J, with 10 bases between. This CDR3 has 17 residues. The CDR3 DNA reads TGCGCCAGCAGCTTGGGTGGACAGACCTCTGGGGCCAACGTCCTGACTTTC. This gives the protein CASSLGGQTSGANVLTF.

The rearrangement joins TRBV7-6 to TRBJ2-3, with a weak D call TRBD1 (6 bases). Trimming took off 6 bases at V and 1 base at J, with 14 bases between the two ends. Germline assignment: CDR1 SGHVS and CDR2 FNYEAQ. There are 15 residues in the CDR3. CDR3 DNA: TGTGCCAGCAGACTCGGACAGAATCGCACAGATACGCAGTATTTT. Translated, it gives CASRLGQNRTDTQYF.

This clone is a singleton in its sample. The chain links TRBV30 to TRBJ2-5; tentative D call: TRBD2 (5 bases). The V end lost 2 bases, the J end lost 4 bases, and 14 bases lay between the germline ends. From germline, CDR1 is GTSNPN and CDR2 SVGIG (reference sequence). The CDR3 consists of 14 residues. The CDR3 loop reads CAWSSGSLGETQYF. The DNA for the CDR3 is TGTGCCTGGAGTTCGGGGAGTTTAGGAGAGACCCAGTACTTC. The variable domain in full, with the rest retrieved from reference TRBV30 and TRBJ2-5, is SQTIHQWPATLVQPVGSPLSLECTVEGTSNPNLYWYRQAAGRGLQLLFYSVGIGQISSEVPQNLSASRPQDRQFILSSKKLLLSDSGFYLCAWSSGSLGETQYFGPGTRLLVL.

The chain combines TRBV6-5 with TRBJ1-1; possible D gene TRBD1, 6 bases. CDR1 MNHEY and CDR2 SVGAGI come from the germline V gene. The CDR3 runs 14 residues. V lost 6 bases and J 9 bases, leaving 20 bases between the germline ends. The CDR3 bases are TGTGCCAGCAGCGAATCACCGGGACAAAGTAAAGCTTTCTTT. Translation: CASSESPGQSKAFF.

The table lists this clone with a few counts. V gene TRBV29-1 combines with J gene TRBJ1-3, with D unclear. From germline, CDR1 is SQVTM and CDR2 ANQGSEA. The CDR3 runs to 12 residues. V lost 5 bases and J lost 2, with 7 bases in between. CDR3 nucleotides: TGCAGCGTTACCGGGGCTGGAAACACCATATATTTT. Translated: CSVTGAGNTIYF.